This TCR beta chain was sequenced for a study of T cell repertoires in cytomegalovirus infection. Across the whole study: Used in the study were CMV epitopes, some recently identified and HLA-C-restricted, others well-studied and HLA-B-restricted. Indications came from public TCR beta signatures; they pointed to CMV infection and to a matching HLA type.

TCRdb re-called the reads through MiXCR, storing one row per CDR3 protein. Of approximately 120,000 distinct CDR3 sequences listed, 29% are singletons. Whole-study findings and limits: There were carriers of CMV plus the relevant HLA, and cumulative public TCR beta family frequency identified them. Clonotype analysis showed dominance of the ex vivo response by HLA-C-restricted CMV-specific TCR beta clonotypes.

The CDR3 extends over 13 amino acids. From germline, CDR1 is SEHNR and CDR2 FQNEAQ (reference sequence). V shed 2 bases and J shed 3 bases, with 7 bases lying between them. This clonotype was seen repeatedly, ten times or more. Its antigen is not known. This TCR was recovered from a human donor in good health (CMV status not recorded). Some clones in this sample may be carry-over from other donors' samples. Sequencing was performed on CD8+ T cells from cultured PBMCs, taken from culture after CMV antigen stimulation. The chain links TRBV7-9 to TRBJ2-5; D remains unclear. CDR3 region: CASSLRAEETQYF. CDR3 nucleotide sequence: TGTGCCAGCAGCTTAAGGGCCGAAGAGACCCAGTACTTC.